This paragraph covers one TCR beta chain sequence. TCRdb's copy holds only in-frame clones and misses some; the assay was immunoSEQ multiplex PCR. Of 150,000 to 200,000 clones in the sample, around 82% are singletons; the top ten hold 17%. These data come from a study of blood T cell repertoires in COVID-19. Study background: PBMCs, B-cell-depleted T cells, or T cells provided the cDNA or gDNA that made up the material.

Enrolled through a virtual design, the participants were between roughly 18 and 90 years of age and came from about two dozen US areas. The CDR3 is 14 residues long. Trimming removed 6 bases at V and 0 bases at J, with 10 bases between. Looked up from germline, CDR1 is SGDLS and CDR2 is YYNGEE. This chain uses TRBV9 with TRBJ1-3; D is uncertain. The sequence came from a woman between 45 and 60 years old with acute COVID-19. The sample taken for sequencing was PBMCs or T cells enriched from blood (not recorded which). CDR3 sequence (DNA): TGTGCCAGCAATTCGGGAAGCTCTGGAAACACCATATATTTT. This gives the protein CASNSGSSGNTIYF. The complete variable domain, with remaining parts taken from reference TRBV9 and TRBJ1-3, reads DSGVTQTPKHLITATGQRVTLRCSPRSGDLSVYWYQQSLDQGLQFLIQYYNGEERAKGNILERFSAQQFPDLHSELNLSSLELGDSALYFCASNSGSSGNTIYFGEGSWLTVV.